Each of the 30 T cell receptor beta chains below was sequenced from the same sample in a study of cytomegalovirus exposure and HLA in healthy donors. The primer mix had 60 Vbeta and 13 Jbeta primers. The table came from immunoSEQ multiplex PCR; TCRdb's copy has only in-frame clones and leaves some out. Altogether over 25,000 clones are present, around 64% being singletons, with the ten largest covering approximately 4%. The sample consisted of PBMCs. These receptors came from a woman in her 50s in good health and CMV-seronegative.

The CDR3 nucleotides read TGCAGCGTTGATGGGGGGACTAACTATGGCTACACCTTC. Its protein product is CSVDGGTNYGYTF. The chain joins TRBV29-1 to TRBJ1-2; D possibly corresponds to TRBD1 (5 bases). This CDR3 is 13 amino acids long. V dropped 3 bases and J dropped 0 bases, with 8 bases sitting between them. The V gene's germline CDR1 is SQVTM and CDR2 ANQGSEA.

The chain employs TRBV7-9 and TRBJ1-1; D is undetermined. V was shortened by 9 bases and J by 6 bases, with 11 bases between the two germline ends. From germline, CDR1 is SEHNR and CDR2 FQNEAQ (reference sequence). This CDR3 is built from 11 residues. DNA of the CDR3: TGTGCCAGAACAATCTTGGCTGAAGCTTTCTTT. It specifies CARTILAEAFF.

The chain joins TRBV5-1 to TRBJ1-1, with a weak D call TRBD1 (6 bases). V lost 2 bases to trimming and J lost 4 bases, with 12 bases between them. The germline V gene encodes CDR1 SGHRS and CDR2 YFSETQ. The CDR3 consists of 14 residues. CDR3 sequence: CASSFRRGGTEAFF. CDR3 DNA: TGCGCCAGCAGCTTCAGAAGGGGGGGCACTGAAGCTTTCTTT. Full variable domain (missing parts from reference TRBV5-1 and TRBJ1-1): KAGVTQTPRYLIKTRGQQVTLSCSPISGHRSVSWYQQTPGQGLQFLFEYFSETQRNKGNFPGRFSGRQFSNSRSEMNVSTLELGDSALYLCASSFRRGGTEAFFGQGTRLTVV.

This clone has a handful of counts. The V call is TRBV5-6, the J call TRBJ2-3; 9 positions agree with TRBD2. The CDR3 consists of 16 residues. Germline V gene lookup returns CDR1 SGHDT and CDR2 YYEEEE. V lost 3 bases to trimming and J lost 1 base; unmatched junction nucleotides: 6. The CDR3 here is CASSSTGTSRTDTQYF. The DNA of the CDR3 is TGTGCCAGCAGCTCCACCGGGACTAGCCGCACAGATACGCAGTATTTT.

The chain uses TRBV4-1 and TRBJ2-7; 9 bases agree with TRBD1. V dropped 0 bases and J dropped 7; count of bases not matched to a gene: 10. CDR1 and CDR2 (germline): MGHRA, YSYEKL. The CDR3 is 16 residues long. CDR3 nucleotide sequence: TGCGCCAGCAGCCAAGATCGGGGACAGGGAAAGAGGGAGCAGTACTTC. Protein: CASSQDRGQGKREQYF.

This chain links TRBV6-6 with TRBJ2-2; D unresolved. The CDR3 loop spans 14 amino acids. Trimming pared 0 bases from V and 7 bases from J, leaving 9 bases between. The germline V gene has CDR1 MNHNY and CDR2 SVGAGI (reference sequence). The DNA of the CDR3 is TGTGCCAGCAGTTACTCGCAGGTTATCGGGGAGCTGTTTTTT. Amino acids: CASSYSQVIGELFF.

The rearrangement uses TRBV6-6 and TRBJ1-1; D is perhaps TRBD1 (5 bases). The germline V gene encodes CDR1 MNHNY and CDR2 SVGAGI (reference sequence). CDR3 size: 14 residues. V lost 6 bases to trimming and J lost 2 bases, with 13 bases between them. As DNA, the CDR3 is TGTGCCAGCAGCACAGCAGGGATTAACACTGAAGCTTTCTTT. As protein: CASSTAGINTEAFF.

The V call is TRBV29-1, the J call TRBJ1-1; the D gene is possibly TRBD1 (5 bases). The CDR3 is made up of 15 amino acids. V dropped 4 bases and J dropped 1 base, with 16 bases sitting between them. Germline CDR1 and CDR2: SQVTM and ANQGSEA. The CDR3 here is CSVVDAGWRNTEAFF. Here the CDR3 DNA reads TGCAGCGTTGTGGATGCAGGGTGGCGGAACACTGAAGCTTTCTTT.

This chain's CDR3 is CASSLVDRGGEQYF. CDR3 bases: TGTGCCAGCAGCTTAGTGGACAGGGGGGGCGAGCAGTACTTC. The chain couples TRBV7-6 to TRBJ2-7; 10 bases fit TRBD1. This CDR3 comprises 14 residues. V lost 1 base, J lost 6 bases, and 3 bases stayed unmatched. From germline, CDR1 is SGHVS and CDR2 FNYEAQ.

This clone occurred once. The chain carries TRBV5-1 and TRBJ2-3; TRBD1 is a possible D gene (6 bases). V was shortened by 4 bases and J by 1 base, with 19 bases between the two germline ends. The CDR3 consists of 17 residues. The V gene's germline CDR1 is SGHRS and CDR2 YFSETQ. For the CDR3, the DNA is TGCGCCAGCAGCCCGGCCGTACAGGGTCGGGGCACAGATACGCAGTATTTT. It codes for CASSPAVQGRGTDTQYF.

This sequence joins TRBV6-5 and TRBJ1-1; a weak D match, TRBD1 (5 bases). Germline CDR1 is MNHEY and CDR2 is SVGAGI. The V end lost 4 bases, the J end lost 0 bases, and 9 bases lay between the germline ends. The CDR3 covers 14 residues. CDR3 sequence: CASSLGVLNTEAFF. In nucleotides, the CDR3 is TGTGCCAGCAGTTTAGGGGTATTGAACACTGAAGCTTTCTTT.

The CDR3 region is CASSSQGIGYGYTF. The DNA for the CDR3 is TGCGCCAGCAGCTCACAGGGGATAGGCTATGGCTACACCTTC. This chain uses TRBV5-1 with TRBJ1-2; 7 nucleotides match TRBD1. The junction had 6 bases not matched to a gene; V was cut back by 3 bases and J by 4 bases. The CDR3 covers 14 residues. Germline CDR1 SGHRS, CDR2 YFSETQ.

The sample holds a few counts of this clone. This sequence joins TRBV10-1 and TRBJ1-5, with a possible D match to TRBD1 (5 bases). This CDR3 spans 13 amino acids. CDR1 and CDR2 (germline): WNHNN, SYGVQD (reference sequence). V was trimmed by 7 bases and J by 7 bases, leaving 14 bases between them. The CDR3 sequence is CASNDGGTQPQHF. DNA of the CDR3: TGCGCCAGCAACGACGGGGGGACCCAGCCCCAGCATTTT.

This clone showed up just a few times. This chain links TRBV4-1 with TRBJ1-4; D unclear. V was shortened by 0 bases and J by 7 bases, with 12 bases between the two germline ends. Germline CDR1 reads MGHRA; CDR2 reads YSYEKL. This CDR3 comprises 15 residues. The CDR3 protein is CASSQDTGVSEKLFF. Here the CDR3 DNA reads TGCGCCAGCAGCCAAGATACGGGAGTGAGTGAAAAACTGTTTTTT.

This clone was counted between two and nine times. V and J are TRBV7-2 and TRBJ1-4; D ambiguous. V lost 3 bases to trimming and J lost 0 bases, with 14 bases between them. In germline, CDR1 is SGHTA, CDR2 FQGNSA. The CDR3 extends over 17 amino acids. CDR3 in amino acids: CASSLDGNPATNEKLFF. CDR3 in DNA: TGTGCCAGCAGCTTGGACGGGAACCCAGCAACTAATGAAAAACTGTTTTTT.

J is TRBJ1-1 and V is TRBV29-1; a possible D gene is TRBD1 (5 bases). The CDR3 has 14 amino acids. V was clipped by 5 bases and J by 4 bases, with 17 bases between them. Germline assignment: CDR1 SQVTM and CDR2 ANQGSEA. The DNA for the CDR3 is TGCAGCGTTCCTACGATCCGGAGGGGCACTGAAGCTTTCTTT. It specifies CSVPTIRRGTEAFF.

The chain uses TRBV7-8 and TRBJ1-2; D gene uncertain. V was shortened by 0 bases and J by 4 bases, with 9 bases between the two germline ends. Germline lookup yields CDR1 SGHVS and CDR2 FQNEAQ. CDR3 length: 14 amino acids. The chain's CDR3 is CASSLAAQAYGYTF. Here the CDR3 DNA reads TGTGCCAGCAGCTTAGCGGCCCAGGCCTATGGCTACACCTTC. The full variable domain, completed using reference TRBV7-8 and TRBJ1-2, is GAGVSQSPRYKVAKRGQDVALRCDPISGHVSLFWYQQALGQGPEFLTYFQNEAQLDKSGLPSDRFFAERPEGSVSTLKIQRTQQEDSAVYLCASSLAAQAYGYTFGSGTRLTVV.

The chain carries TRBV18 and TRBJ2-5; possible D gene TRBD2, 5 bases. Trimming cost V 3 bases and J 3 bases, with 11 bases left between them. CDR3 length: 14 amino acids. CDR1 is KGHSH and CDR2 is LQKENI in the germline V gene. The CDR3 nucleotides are TGTGCCAGCTCACCCTCGCTAGCAGAAGAGACCCAGTACTTC. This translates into CASSPSLAEETQYF.

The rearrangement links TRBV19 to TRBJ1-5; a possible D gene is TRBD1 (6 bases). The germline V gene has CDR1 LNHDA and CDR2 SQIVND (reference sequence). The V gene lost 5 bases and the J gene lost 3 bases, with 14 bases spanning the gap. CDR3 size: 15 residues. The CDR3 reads CASSPKDSFNQPQHF. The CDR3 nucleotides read TGTGCCAGTAGTCCCAAGGACAGCTTCAATCAGCCCCAGCATTTT.

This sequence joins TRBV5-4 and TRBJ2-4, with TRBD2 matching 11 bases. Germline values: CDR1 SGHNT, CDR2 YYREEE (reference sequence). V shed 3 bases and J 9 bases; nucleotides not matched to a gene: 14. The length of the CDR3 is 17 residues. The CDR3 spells CASSSPHTSGSLGIQYF. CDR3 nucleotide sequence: TGTGCCAGCAGCTCCCCCCACACTAGCGGGAGTCTGGGCATTCAGTACTTC. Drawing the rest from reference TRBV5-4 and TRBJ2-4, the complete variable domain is ETGVTQSPTHLIKTRGQQVTLRCSSQSGHNTVSWYQQALGQGPQFIFQYYREEENGRGNFPPRFSGLQFPNYSSELNVNALELDDSALYLCASSSPHTSGSLGIQYFGAGTRLSVL.

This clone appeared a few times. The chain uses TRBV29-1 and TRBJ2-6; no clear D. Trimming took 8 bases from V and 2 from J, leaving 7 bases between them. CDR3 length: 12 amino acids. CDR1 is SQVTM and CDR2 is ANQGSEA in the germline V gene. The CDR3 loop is CSFVTGANVLTF. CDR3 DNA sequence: TGCAGCTTTGTAACTGGGGCCAACGTCCTGACTTTC.

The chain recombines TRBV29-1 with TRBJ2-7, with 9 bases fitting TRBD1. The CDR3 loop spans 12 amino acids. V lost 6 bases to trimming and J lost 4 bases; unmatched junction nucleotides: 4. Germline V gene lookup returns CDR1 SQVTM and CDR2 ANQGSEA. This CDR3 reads CSVGQGLYEQYF. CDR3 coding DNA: TGCAGCGTGGGACAGGGACTGTACGAGCAGTACTTC.

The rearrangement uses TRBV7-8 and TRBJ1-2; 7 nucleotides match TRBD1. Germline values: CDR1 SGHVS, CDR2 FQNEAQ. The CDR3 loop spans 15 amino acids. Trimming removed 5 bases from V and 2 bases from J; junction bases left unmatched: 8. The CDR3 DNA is TGTGCCAGCAGCCGACACGGGACAGAGAACTATGGCTACACCTTC. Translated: CASSRHGTENYGYTF.

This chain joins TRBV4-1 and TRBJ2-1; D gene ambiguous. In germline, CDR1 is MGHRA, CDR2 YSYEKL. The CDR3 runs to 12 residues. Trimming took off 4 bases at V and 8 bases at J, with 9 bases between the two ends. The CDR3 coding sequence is TGCGCCAGCAGCCCCCAGGCCCATGAGCAGTTCTTC. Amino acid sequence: CASSPQAHEQFF.

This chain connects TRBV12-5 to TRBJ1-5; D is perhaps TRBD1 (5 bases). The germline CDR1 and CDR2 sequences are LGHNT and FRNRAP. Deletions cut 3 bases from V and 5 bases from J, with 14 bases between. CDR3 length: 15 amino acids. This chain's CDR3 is CASGLPDNNHQPQHF. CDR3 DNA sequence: TGTGCTAGTGGTTTACCGGACAACAATCATCAGCCCCAGCATTTT.

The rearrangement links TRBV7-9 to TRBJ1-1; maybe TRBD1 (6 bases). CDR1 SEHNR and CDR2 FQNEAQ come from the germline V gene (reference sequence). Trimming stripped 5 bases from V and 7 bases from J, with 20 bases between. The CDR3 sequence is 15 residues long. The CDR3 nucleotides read TGTGCCAGCAGCCCCAGGGGATCCCCCACCTTTGAAGCTTTCTTT. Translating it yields CASSPRGSPTFEAFF.

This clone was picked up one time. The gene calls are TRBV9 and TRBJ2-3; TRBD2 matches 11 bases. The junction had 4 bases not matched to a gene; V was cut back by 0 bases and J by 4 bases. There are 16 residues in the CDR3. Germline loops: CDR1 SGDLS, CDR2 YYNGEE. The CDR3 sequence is CASSVGTSGPADTQYF. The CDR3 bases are TGTGCCAGCAGCGTAGGGACTAGCGGGCCCGCAGATACGCAGTATTTT.

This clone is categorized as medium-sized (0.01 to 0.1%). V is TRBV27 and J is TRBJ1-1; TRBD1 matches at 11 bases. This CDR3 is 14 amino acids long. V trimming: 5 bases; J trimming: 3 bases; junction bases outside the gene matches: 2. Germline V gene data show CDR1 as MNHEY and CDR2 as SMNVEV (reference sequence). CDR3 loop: CASSGTGGYTEAFF. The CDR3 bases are TGTGCCAGCAGTGGGACAGGGGGGTACACTGAAGCTTTCTTT.

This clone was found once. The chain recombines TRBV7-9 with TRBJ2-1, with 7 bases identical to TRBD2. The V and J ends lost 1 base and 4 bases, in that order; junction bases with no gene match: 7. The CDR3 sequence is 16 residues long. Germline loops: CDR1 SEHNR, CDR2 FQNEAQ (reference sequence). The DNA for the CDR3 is TGTGCCAGCAGCTTAGGAATGAGCGGGGCTTACAATGAGCAGTTCTTC. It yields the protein CASSLGMSGAYNEQFF. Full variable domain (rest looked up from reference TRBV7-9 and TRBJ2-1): DTGVSQNPRHKITKRGQNVTFRCDPISEHNRLYWYRQTLGQGPEFLTYFQNEAQLEKSRLLSDRFSAERPKGSFSTLEIQRTEQGDSAMYLCASSLGMSGAYNEQFFGPGTRLTVL.

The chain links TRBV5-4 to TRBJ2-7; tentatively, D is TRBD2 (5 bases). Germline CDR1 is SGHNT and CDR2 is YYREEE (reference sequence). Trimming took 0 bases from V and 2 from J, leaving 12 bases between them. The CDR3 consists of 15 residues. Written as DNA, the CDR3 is TGTGCCAGCAGCTTGGGGGTCGAGGGAACCTACGAGCAGTACTTC. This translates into CASSLGVEGTYEQYF.